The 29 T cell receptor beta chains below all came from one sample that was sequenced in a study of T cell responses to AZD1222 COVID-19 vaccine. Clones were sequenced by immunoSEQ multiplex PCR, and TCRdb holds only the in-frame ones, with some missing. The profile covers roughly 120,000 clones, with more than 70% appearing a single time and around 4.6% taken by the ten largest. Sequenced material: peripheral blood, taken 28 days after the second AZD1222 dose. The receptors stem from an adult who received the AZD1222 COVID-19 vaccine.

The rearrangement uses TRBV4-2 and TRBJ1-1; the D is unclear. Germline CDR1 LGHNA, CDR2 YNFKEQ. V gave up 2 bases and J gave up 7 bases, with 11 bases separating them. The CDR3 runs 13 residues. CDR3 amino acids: CASSQRSWGEAFF. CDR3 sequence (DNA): TGTGCCAGCAGCCAACGATCGTGGGGTGAAGCTTTCTTT.

CDR3 amino acids: CASSGGGVTDTQYF. The DNA of the CDR3 is TGTGCCAGCAGTGGTGGGGGGGTCACAGATACGCAGTATTTT. The chain uses TRBV6-4 and TRBJ2-3; TRBD2 matches at 7 bases. The V and J ends lost 4 bases and 2 bases, in that order; junction bases with no gene match: 3. The CDR3 is made up of 14 amino acids. CDR1 and CDR2 (germline): MRHNA, SNTAGT.

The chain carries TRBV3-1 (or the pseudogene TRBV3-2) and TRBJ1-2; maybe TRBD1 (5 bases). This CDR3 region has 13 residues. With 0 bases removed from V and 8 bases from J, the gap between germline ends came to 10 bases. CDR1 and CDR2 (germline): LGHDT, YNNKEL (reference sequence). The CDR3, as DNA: TGTGCCAGCAGCCAAGAAGAAAGGGGCGGCTACACCTTC. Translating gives CASSQEERGGYTF.

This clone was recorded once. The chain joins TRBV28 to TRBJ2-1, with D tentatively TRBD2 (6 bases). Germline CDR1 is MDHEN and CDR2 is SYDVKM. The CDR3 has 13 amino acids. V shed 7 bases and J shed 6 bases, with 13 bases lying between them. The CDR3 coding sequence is TGTGCCAGCAAGTACCAGGGAGGCAATGAGCAGTTCTTC. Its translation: CASKYQGGNEQFF.

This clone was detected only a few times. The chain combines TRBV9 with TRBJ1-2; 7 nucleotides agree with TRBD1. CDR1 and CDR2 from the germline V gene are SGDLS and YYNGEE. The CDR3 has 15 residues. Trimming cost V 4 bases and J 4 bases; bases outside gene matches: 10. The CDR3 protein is CASSLWDSIFYGYTF. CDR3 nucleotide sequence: TGTGCCAGCAGCTTATGGGACAGTATATTCTATGGCTACACCTTC.

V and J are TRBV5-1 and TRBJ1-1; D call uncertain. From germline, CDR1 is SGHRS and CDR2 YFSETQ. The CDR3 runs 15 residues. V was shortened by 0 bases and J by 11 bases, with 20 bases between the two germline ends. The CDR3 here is CASSLGGFGESAAFF. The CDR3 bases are TGCGCCAGCAGCTTGGGCGGTTTTGGGGAAAGTGCCGCTTTCTTT.

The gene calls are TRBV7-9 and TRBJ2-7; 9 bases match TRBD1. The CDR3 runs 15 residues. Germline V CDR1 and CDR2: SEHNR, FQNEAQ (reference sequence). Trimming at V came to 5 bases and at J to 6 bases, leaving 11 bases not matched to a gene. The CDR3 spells CASSPRDRVWVEQYF. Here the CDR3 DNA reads TGTGCCAGCAGCCCCCGGGACAGGGTCTGGGTCGAGCAGTACTTC.

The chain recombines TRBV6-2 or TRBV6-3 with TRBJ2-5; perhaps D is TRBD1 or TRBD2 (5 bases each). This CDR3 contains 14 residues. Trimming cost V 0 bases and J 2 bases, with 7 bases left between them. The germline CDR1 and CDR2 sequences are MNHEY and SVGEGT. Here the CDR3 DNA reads TGTGCCAGCAGTTACTCGGGGGTACAAGAGACCCAGTACTTC. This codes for CASSYSGVQETQYF.

As DNA, the CDR3 is TGTGCCAGCAGCTTGGGACGTATGAACACTGAAGCTTTCTTT. This codes for CASSLGRMNTEAFF. This chain joins TRBV7-3 and TRBJ1-1, with D possibly TRBD1 on 5 matching bases. Germline V gene sequence: CDR1 SGHTA, CDR2 FQGTGA. The V end lost 3 bases, the J end lost 0 bases, and 8 bases lay between the germline ends. The CDR3 is 14 residues long.

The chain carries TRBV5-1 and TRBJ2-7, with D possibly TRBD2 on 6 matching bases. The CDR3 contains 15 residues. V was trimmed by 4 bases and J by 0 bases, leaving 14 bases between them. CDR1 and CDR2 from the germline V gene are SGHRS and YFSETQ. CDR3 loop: CASSIPGLASYEQYF. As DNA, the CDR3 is TGCGCCAGCAGCATCCCGGGACTCGCCTCCTACGAGCAGTACTTC.

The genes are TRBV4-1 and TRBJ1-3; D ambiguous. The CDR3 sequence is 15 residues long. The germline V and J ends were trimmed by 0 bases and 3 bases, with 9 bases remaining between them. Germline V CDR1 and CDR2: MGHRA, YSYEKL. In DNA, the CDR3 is TGCGCCAGCAGCCAAGATTACGGGGTTGGAAACACCATATATTTT. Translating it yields CASSQDYGVGNTIYF.

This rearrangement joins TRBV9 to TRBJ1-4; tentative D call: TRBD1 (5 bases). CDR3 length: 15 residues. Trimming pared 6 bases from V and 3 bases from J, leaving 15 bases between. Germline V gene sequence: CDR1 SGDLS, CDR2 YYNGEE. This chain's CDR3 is CASTESGTPNEKLFF. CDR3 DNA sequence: TGTGCCAGCACCGAATCCGGGACGCCTAATGAAAAACTGTTTTTT.

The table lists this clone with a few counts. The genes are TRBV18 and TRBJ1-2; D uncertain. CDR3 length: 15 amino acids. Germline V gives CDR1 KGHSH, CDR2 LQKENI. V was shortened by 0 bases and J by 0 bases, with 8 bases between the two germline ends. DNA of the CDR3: TGTGCCAGCTCACCACCTTGGGCAGCTAACTATGGCTACACCTTC. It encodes CASSPPWAANYGYTF.

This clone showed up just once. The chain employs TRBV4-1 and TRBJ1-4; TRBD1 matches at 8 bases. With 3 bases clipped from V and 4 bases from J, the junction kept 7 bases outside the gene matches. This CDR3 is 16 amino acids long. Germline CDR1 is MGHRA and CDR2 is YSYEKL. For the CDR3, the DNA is TGCGCCAGCAGCCATCACCGGACAGGGTTTAATGAAAAACTGTTTTTT. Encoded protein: CASSHHRTGFNEKLFF.

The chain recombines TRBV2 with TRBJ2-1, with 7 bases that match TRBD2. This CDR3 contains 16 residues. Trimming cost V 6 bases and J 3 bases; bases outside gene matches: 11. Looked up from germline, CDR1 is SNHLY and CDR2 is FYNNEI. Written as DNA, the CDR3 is TGTGCCAGCAGCCTAATCGGACTAGGCGACTACAATGAGCAGTTCTTC. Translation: CASSLIGLGDYNEQFF.

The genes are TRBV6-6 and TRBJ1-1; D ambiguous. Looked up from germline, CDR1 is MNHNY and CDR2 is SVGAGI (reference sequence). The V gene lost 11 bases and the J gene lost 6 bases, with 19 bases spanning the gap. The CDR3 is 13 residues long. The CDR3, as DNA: TGTGCCTCTGGGCCCAAGATCTTCTCTGAAGCTTTCTTT. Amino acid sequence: CASGPKIFSEAFF.

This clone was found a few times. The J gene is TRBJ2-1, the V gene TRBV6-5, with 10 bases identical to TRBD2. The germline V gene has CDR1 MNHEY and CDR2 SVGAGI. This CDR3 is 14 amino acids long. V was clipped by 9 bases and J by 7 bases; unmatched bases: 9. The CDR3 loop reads CASKAGGPGNEQFF. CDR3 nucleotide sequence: TGTGCCAGTAAAGCGGGAGGGCCTGGGAATGAGCAGTTCTTC.

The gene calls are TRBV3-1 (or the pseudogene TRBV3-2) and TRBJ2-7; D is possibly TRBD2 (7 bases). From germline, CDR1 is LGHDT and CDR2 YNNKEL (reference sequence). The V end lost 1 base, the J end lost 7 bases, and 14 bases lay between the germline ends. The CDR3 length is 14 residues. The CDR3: CASSQVGGHGEQYF. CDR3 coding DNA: TGTGCCAGCAGCCAAGTGGGGGGGCATGGGGAGCAGTACTTC.

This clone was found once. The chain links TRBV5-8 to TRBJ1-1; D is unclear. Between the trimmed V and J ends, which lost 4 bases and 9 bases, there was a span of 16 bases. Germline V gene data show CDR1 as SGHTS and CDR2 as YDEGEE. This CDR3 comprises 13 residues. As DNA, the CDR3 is TGTGCCAGCAGCCCGTTCGAGGTCGGACAAGCTTTCTTT. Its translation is CASSPFEVGQAFF.

CDR3: CASSFTGGNSPLHF. CDR3 coding DNA: TGTGCCAGCAGTTTCACAGGGGGTAATTCACCCCTCCACTTT. The J gene is TRBJ1-6, the V gene TRBV25-1, with 8 positions matching TRBD1. The CDR3 sequence is 14 residues long. The junction had 3 bases not matched to a gene; V was cut back by 5 bases and J by 6 bases. Germline V gives CDR1 MGHDK, CDR2 SYGVNS.

The CDR3: CASNGGRLSDTQYF. The CDR3 region has the DNA TGTGCCAGCAACGGCGGGAGATTGTCAGATACGCAGTATTTT. The gene calls are TRBV28 and TRBJ2-3; 7 nucleotides line up with TRBD2. The CDR3 runs to 14 residues. J was trimmed by 4 bases and V by 7 bases; bases with no gene match: 8. CDR1 and CDR2 (germline): MDHEN, SYDVKM.

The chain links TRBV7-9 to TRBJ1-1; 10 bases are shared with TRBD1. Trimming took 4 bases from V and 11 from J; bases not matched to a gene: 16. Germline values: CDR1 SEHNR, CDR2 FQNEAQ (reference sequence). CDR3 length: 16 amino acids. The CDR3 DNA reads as TGTGCCAGCAGCTCTGACAGGGGGCTAAGGTCGAATATGGCTTTCTTT. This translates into CASSSDRGLRSNMAFF.

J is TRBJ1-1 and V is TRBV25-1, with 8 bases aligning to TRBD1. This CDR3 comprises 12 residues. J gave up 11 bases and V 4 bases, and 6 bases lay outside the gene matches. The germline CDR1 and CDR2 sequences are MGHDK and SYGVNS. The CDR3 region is CASSVVTGAAFF. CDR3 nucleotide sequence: TGTGCCAGCAGTGTTGTGACAGGGGCGGCTTTCTTT.

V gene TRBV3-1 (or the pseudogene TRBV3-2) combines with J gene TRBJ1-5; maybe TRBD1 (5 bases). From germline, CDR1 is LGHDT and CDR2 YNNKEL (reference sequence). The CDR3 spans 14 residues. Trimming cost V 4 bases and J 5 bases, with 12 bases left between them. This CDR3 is CASSRGHRDQPQHF. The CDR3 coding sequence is TGTGCCAGCAGCCGAGGACACCGTGATCAGCCCCAGCATTTT.

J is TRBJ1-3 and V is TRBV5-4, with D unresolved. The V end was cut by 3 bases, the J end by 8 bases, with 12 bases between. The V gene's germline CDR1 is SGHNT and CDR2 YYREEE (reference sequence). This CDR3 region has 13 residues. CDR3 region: CASSWTDGDTIYF. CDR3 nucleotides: TGTGCCAGCAGCTGGACGGACGGGGACACCATATATTTT. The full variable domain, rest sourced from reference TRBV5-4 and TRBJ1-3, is ETGVTQSPTHLIKTRGQQVTLRCSSQSGHNTVSWYQQALGQGPQFIFQYYREEENGRGNFPPRFSGLQFPNYSSELNVNALELDDSALYLCASSWTDGDTIYFGEGSWLTVV.

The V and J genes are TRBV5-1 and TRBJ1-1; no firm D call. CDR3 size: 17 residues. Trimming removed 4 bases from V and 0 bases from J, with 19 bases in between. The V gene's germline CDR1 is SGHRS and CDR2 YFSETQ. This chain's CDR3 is CASSLGWADSMNTEAFF. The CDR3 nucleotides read TGCGCCAGCAGCCTGGGTTGGGCCGACTCCATGAACACTGAAGCTTTCTTT.

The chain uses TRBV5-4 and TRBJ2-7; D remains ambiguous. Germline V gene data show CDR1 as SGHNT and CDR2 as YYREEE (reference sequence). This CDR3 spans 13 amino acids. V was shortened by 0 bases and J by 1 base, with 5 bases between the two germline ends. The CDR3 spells CASSLGYSYEQYF. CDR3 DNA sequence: TGTGCCAGCAGCTTGGGTTATTCCTACGAGCAGTACTTC.

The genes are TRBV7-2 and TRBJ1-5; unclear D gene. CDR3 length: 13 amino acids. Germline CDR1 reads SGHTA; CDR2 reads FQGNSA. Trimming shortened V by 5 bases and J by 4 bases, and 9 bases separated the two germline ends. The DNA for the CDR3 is TGTGCCAGCAGCACACGGCTGAATCAGCCCCAGCATTTT. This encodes CASSTRLNQPQHF.

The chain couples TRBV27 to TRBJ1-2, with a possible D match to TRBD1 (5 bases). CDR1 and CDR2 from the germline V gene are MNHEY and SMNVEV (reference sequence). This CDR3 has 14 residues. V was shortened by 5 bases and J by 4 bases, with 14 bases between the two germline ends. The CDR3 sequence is CASSPLGGFYGYTF. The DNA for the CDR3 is TGTGCCAGCAGTCCCCTGGGGGGGTTCTATGGCTACACCTTC.